Listed below are T cell receptor beta chains from one sample, sequenced in a study of blood T cell repertoires in COVID-19. Assay used: immunoSEQ multiplex PCR; TCRdb lists only in-frame clones, some missing. Of around 220,000 clones in the sample, 90% were seen once. The sample consisted of PBMCs or T cells enriched from blood (not recorded which). The receptors here all came from a man between 25 and 39 years old who had been exposed to COVID-19. CDR3s include the opening cysteine and the closing phenylalanine or tryptophan. A D gene is named only where the DNA matches it firmly.

NA	TRBV4-2	TRBJ1-1	CASSQGHVEASAFF
TRBD1	TRBV7-3	TRBJ1-1	CASSRDREVTEAFF
NA	TRBV7-2	TRBJ2-7	CASSFSGGPDEQYF
NA	TRBV18	TRBJ1-2	CASSPPTDRSYGYTF
TRBD1	TRBV4-3	TRBJ2-7	CASSQGFDPRDRGPYEQYF
NA	TRBV5-1	TRBJ2-5	CASSLAPSSGQETQYF
NA	TRBV4-1	TRBJ1-1	CASSQGQNTEAFF
NA	TRBV18	TRBJ2-7	CASSPRTSGHEQYF
NA	TRBV9	TRBJ1-5	CASSAGVDQPQHF
NA	TRBV5-1	TRBJ2-3	CASSWDGGTQYF
TRBD2	TRBV19	TRBJ2-5	CASSISTSGGAEVETQYF
NA	TRBV6-5	TRBJ2-5	CASRLAFFSEETQYF
TRBD1	TRBV6-5	TRBJ2-7	CASRPPGTAGYEQYF
NA	TRBV24-1	TRBJ1-2	CATSDPRQGAFYGYTF
NA	TRBV19	TRBJ1-3	CASLERISGNTIYF
NA	TRBV10-1	TRBJ1-1	CASRKDRNTEAFF
TRBD2	TRBV9	TRBJ2-3	CASSTTSGGATDTQYF
NA	TRBV7-9	TRBJ1-1	CATEGSSRGTEAFF
TRBD1	TRBV10-3	TRBJ1-2	CAISEASTQGARGYTF
TRBD2	TRBV3-1/TRBV3-2	TRBJ2-1	CASSQGGMAGGEQFF
TRBD1	TRBV2	TRBJ1-4	CASREGRGQVEKLFF
NA	TRBV19	TRBJ1-2	CASSISFGQLYGYTF
TRBD1	TRBV7-2	TRBJ2-5	CASSLVGGAWETQYF
TRBD2	TRBV7-2	TRBJ2-1	CASSLRLADYNEQFF
NA	TRBV18	TRBJ1-1	CASSSKGGMNTEAFF
NA	TRBV5-4	TRBJ2-4	CASSPGFDKNIQYF
NA	TRBV30	TRBJ1-3	CAWSMGHRNTIYF
NA	TRBV6-5	TRBJ1-5	CASRLQGGSNQPQHF
NA	TRBV3-1/TRBV3-2	TRBJ1-5	CASSHLPNQPQHF
NA	TRBV4-1	TRBJ1-4	CASSQVGGRREKLFF
TRBD1	TRBV23-1	TRBJ2-1	CAKPDRDRGLDEQFF
TRBD1	TRBV10-3	TRBJ1-5	CAISELGTANQPQHF
NA	TRBV2	TRBJ2-2	CASTQIKTGELFF
NA	TRBV12-2	TRBJ2-1	CASRLGREIDSYEQFF
NA	TRBV6-4	TRBJ2-1	CASNPNPGWGSEQFF
TRBD2	TRBV5-8	TRBJ2-3	CASSQRGDSTDTQYF
NA	TRBV6-5	TRBJ2-7	CASSYSYRSSYEQYF
TRBD1	TRBV27	TRBJ1-6	CASSSRTGQGNSPLHF
NA	TRBV29-1	TRBJ1-1	CSVEERHYTEAFF
TRBD2	TRBV9	TRBJ2-1	CASSVVSGGNNEQFF
NA	TRBV7-2	TRBJ2-7	CASSLGLGRREQYF